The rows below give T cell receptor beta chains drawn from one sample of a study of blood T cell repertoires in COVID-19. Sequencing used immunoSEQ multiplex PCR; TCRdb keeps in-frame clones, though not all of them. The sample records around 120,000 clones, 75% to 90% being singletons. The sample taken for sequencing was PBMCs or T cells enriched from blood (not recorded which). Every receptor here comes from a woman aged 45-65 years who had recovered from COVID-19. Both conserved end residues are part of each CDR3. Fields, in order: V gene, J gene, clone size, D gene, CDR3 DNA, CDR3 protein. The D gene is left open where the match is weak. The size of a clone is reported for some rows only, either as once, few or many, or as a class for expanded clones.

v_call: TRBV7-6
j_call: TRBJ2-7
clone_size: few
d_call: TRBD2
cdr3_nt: TGTGCCAGCAGCTTAGTCGGCGGGGGGGCCTACGAGCAGTACTTC
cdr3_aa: CASSLVGGGAYEQYF

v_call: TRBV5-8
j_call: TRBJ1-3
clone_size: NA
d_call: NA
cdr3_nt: TGTGCCAGCCGTGCGCAAATCTCTGGAAACACCATATATTTT
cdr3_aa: CASRAQISGNTIYF

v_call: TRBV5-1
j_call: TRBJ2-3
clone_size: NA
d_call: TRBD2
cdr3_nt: TGCGCCAGCAGCCCCGGGGGGGCCATCACAGATACGCAGTATTTT
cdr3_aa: CASSPGGAITDTQYF

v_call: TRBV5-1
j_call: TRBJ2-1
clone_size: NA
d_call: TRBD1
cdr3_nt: TGCGCCAGCAGCATCCAACAGGGGGCGGTGTACAATGAGCAGTTCTTC
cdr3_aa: CASSIQQGAVYNEQFF

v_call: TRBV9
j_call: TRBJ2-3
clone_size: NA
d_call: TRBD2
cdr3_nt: TGTGCCAGCAGCCCAGGGACTAGCGGGTGGGGCACAGATACGCAGTATTTT
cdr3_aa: CASSPGTSGWGTDTQYF

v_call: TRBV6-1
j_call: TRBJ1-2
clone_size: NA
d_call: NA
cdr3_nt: TGTGCCAGCAGTGAATACAGCACCGGAGGTGGCTACACCTTC
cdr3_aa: CASSEYSTGGGYTF

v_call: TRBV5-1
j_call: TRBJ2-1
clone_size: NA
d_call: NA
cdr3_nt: TGCGCCAGCAGCTTTATAGCGGCACCGCCCCCCAGCGAGCAGTTCTTC
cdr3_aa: CASSFIAAPPPSEQFF

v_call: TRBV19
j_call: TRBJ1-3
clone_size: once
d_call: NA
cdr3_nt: TGTGCCAGTAGTCCGGCGGGCGTCTCTAGGGCTGGAAACACCATATATTTT
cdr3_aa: CASSPAGVSRAGNTIYF

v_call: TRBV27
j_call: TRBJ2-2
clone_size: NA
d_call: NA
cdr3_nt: TGTGCCAGCAGGAGCTGGACAGTTGCCGGGGAGCTGTTTTTT
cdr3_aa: CASRSWTVAGELFF

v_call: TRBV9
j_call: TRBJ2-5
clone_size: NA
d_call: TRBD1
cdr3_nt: TGTGCCAGCAGCGACGACAGGGGTTCACGTGGAGAGACCCAGTACTTC
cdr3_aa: CASSDDRGSRGETQYF

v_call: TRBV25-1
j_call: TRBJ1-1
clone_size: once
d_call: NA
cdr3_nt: TGTGCCAGTATAGGGGAGGTCGACACTGAAGCTTTCTTT
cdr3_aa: CASIGEVDTEAFF

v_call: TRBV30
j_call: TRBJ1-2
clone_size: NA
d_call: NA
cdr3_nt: TGTGCCTGGAGTGTACAGGGTTATGGCTACACCTTC
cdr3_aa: CAWSVQGYGYTF

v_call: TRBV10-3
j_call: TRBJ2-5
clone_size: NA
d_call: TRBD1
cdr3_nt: TGTGCCATCAGTGAGGTGACAGGGCCCGAGACCCAGTACTTC
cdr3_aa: CAISEVTGPETQYF

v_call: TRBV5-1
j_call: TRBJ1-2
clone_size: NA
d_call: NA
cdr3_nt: TGCGCCAGCAGGCCGGGGCAGGGGTCTCTTGGCTACACCTTC
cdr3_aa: CASRPGQGSLGYTF

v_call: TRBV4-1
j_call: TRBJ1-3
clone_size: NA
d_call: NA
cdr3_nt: TGCGCCAGCAGCCAAACCGGGATTTCTGGAAACACCATATATTTT
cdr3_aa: CASSQTGISGNTIYF

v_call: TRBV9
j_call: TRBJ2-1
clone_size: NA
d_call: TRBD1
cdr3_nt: TGTGCCAGCAGCGGGACAGGGGGCTACAATGAGCAGTTCTTC
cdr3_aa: CASSGTGGYNEQFF

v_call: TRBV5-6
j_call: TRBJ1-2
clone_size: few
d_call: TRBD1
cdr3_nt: TGTGCCAGCAGCTTGGACAGGGGGGGAGGCTACACCTTC
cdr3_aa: CASSLDRGGGYTF

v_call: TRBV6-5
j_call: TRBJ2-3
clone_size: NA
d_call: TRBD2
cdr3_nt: TGTGCCAGCAGTTACTCGGGACTAGCTTCCCCGCAGTATTTT
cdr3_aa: CASSYSGLASPQYF

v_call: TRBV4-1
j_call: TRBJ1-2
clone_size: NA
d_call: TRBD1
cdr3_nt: TGCGCCAGCAGCCCGCCCGACAGGGACTATGGCTACACCTTC
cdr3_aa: CASSPPDRDYGYTF

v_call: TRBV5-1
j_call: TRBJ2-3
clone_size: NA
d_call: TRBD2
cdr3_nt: TGCGCCAGCAGACCGAGCGGGGTGCGCACAGATACGCAGTATTTT
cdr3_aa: CASRPSGVRTDTQYF

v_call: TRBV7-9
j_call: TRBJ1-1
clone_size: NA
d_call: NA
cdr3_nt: TGTGCCAGCAGCTTGTCGGGCACTGAAGCTTTCTTT
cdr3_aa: CASSLSGTEAFF

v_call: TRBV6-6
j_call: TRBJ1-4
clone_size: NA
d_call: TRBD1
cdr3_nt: TGTGCCAGCAGTCCGGAGGACAGGGCTGCAGCTAATGAAAAACTGTTTTTT
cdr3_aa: CASSPEDRAAANEKLFF

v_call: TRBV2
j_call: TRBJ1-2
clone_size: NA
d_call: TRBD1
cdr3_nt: TGTGCCAGCAGTGAGGTGACAGGGGGCCCTTTTGGCTACACCTTC
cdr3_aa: CASSEVTGGPFGYTF

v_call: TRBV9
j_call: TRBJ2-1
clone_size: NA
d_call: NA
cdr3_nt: TGTGCCAGCAGCGTGACGGGGAGCTCCTACAATGAGCAGTTCTTC
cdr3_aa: CASSVTGSSYNEQFF

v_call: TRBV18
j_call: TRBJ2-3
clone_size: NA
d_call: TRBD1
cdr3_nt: TGTGCCAGCTCACCAATGCAACAGGGGGCGTCGGATACGCAGTATTTT
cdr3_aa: CASSPMQQGASDTQYF

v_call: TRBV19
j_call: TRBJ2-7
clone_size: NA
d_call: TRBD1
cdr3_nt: TGTGCCAGTAGCTGGAGGGACAGGGAAGGGGACGAGCAGTACTTC
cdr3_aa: CASSWRDREGDEQYF

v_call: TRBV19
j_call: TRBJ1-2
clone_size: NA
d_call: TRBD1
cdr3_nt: TGTGCCAGTAGTGCACGGACAGGGGGTAACTATGGCTACACCTTC
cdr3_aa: CASSARTGGNYGYTF

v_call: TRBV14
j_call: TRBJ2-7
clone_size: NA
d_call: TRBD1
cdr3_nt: TGTGCCAGCAGCCGGACAGGGAAGGCGGCCTACGAGCAGTACTTC
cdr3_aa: CASSRTGKAAYEQYF

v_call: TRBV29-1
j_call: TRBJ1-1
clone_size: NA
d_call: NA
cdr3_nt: TGCAGCGTTTTTGGTCCAGGGCTGGACACTGAAGCTTTCTTT
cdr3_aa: CSVFGPGLDTEAFF

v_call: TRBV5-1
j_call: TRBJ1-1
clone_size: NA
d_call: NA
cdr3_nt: TGCGCCAGCAGCTCCGGGACACCATTGATGGTTTTCTTT
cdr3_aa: CASSSGTPLMVFF

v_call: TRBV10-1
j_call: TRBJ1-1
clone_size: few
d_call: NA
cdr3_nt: TGCGCCATCGTTGCCCCTCAAAGGGAGGGGTGCACTGAAGCTTTCTTT
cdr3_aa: CAIVAPQREGCTEAFF

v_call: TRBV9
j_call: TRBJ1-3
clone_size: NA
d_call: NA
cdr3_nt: TGTGCCAGCAGCGCCAGGGCTTTCTCTGGAAACACCATATATTTT
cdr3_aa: CASSARAFSGNTIYF

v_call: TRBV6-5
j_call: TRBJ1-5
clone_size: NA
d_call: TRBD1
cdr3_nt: TGTGCCAGTTATCGGACAGGGATTAGCAATCAGCCCCAGCATTTT
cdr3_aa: CASYRTGISNQPQHF

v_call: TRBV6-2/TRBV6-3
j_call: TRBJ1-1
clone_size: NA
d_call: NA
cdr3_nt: TGTGCCAGCAGTTTAGCTACCTCTCGGGCTGAAGCTTTCTTT
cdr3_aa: CASSLATSRAEAFF

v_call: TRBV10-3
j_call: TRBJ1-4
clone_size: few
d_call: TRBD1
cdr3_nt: TGTGCCATCAGTCCAGGGACAGGAATTAATGAAAAACTGTTTTTT
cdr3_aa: CAISPGTGINEKLFF

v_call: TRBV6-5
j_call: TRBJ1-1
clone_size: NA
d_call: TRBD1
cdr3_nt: TGTGCCAGCAGTTACTTACAGGGGGCTTCTGAAGCTTTCTTT
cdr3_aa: CASSYLQGASEAFF

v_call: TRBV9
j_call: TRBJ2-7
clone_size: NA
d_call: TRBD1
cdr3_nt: TGTGCCAGCAGCCCACCGACAGGGGCCGAGCAGTACTTC
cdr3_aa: CASSPPTGAEQYF

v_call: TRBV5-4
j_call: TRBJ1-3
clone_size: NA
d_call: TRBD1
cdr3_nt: TGTGCCAGCAGCATCGGACAGGGGGCTGGAAACACCATATATTTT
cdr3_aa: CASSIGQGAGNTIYF

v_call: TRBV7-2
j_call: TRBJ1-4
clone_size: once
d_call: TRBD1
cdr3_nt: TGTGCCAGCAGCTCACCGGACAGGGGGCTCGAAAAACTGTTTTTT
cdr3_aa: CASSSPDRGLEKLFF

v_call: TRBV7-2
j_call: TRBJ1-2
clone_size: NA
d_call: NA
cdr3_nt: TGTGCCAGCAGCCCGGAGTCGAACTATGGCTACACCTTC
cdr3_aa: CASSPESNYGYTF

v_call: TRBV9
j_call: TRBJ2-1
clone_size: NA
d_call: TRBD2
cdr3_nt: TGTGCCAGCAGCGTATCAGCGGGGGGGTACAATGAGCAGTTCTTC
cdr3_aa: CASSVSAGGYNEQFF

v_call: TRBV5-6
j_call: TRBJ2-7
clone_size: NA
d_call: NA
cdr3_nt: TGTGCCAGCAGCTTGTTTGGCTTCGAGGACTACGAGCAGTACTTC
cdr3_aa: CASSLFGFEDYEQYF

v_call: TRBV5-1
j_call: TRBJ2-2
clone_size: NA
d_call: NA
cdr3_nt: TGCGCCAGCAGCCGGGACTCCCGAATCGGGGAGCTGTTTTTT
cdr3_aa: CASSRDSRIGELFF

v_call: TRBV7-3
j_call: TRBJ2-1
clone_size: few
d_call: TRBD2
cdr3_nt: TGTGCCAGCAGCTCCCTCGGGGGGGAGCAGTTCTTC
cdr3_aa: CASSSLGGEQFF

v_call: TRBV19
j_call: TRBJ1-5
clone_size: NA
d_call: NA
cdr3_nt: TGTGCCAGTAGTATGGGACGGGGGTATAGCAATCAGCCCCAGCATTTT
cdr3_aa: CASSMGRGYSNQPQHF

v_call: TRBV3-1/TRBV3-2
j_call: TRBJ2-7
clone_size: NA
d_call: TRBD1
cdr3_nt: TGTGCCAGCAGCCTAAGCCCGGACAGGGTCAACGAGCAGTACTTC
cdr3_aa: CASSLSPDRVNEQYF

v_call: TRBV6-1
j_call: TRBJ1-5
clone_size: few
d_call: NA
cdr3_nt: TGTGCCAGCAGTGAAACGATGGGGGGTTATCAGCCCCAGCATTTT
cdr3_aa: CASSETMGGYQPQHF

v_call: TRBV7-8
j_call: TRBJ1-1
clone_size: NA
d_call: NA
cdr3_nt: TGTGCCAGCAGCTTGGCGACATGGGACACTGAAGCTTTCTTT
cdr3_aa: CASSLATWDTEAFF

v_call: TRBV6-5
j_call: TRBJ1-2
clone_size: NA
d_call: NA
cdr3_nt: TGTGCCAGCAGTTACTCGATTGGTTCAAACGAGGGCTACACCTTC
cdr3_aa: CASSYSIGSNEGYTF

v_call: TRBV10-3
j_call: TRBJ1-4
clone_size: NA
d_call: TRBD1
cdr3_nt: TGTGCCGCGGGACAGGGTACGTTTGAAAAACTGTTTTTT
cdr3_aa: CAAGQGTFEKLFF

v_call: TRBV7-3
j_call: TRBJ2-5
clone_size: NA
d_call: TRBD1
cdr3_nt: TGTGCCAGCAGCCAGGGGACAGGGTATGAAGAGACCCAGTACTTC
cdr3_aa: CASSQGTGYEETQYF

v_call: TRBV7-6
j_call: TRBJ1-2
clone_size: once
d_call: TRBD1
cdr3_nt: TGTGCCAGCAGCCCAGGACAGGGGGCCAACTATGGCTACACCTTC
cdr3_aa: CASSPGQGANYGYTF

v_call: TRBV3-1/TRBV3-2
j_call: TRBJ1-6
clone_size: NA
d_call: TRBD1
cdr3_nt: TGTGCCAGCAGCCTCGGGACAGGGGGCAATTCACCCCTCCACTTT
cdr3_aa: CASSLGTGGNSPLHF

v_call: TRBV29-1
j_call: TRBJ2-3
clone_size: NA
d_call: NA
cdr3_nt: TGCAGCGTTGAGCCAGGGATGGGAGATACGCAGTATTTT
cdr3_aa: CSVEPGMGDTQYF

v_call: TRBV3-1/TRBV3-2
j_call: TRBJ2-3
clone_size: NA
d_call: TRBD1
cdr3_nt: TGTGCCAGCAGCCGTGGGACAGAGGCCGCTACGCAGTATTTT
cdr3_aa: CASSRGTEAATQYF

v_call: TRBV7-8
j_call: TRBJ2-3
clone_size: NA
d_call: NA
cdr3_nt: TGTGCCAGCAGCCCTGCGGGCACAGATACGCAGTATTTT
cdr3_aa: CASSPAGTDTQYF

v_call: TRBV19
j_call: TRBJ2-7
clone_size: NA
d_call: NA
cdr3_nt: TGTGCCAGTGCCGACGGGGTCTCCTACGAGCAGTACTTC
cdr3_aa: CASADGVSYEQYF

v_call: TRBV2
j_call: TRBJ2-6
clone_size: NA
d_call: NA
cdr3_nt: TGTGCCACCACCATGAGCTCTGGGGCCAACGTCCTGACTTTC
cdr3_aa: CATTMSSGANVLTF

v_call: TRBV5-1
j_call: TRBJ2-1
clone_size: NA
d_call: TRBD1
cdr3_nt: TGCGCCAGCAGCTTCGCGACAGGGGTAGGACGCTATAATGAGCAGTTCTTC
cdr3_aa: CASSFATGVGRYNEQFF

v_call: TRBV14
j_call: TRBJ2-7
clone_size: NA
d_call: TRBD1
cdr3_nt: TGTGCCAGCAGCCAATCGGGACAGGGCTCCTACGAGCAGTACTTC
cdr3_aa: CASSQSGQGSYEQYF